This TCR beta chain was recovered during a study of CXCR3-negative and CXCR3-positive naive CD8 T cells. Broader study findings: Naive subsets were similarly diverse, while memory CD8+ repertoires were much less diverse.

Through 5' RACE with UMI labels, the TRB cDNA libraries were prepared. Reprocessing the 5' RACE reads, TCRdb reports a single entry for every CDR3 protein and omits DNA. This sample's table reports 43,000 or so distinct CDR3 sequences. Concerning this clonotype: The antigen is undetermined.

The CDR3 runs 16 residues. Germline V gives CDR1 LGHDT, CDR2 YNNKEL (reference sequence). The V and J genes are TRBV3-1 and TRBJ2-1; the D gene TCRdb calls, TRBD2, cannot be checked with no DNA. The sequence was obtained from a human donor in good health. Some clones in this sample may be carry-over from other donors' samples. Sequencing input: naive CXCR3- CD8+ T cells from blood. Subset indicated: CD45RO-CCR7+CD27+CD95- naive CD8+ T cells lacking CXCR3 (TNR3-). The CDR3 sequence: CASSHLSAGGHNEQFF.